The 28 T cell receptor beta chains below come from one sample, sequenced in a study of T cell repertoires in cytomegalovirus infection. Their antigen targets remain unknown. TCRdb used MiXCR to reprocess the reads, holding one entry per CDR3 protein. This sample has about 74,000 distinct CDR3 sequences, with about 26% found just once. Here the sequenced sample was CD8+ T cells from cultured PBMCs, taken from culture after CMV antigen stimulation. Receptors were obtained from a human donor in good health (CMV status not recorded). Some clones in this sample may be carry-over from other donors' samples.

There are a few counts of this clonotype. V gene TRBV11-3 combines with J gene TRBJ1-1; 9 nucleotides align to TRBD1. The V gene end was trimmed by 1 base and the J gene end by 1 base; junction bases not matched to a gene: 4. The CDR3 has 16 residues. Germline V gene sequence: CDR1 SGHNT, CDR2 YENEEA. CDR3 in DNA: TGTGCCAGCAGCTTAGCCACGGACAGGGGGAACACTGAAGCTTTCTTT. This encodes CASSLATDRGNTEAFF.

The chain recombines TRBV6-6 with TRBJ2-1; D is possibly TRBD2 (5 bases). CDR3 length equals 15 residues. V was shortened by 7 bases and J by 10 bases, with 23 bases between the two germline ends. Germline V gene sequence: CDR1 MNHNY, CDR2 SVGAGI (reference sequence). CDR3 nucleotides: TGTGCCAGCACCCCCCTTCGCCCGGGGAGCGGAGAGCAGTTCTTC. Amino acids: CASTPLRPGSGEQFF.

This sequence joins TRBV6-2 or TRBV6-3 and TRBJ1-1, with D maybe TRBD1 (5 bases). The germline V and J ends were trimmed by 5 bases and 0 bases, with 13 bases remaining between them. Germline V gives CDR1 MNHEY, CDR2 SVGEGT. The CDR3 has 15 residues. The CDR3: CASSGGTVVNTEAFF. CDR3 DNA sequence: TGTGCCAGCAGTGGGGGGACGGTGGTGAACACTGAAGCTTTCTTT.

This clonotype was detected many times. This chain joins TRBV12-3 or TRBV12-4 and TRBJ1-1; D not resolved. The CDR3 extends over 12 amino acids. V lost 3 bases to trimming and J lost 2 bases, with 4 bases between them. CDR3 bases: TGTGCCAGCAGTTTCGGTAACACTGAAGCTTTCTTT. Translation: CASSFGNTEAFF.

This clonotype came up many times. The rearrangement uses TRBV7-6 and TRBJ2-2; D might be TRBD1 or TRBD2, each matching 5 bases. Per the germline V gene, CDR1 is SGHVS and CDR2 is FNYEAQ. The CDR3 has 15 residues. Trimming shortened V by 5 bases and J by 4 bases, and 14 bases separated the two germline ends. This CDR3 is CASSLGTVATGELFF. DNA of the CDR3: TGTGCCAGCAGCCTAGGGACGGTTGCCACCGGGGAGCTGTTTTTT.

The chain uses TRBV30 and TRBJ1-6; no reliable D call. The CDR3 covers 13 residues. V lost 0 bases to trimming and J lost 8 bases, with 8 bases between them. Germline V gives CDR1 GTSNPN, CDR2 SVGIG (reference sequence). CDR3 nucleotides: TGTGCCTGGAGTGTACGAAAGGATTCACCCCTCCACTTT. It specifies CAWSVRKDSPLHF.

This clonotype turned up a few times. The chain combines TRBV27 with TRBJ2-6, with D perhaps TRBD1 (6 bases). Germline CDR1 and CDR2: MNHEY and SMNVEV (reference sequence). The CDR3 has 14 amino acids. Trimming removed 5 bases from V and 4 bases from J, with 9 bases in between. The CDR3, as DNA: TGTGCCAGCAGTAGGGGGTCAGGGGCCAACGTCCTGACTTTC. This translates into CASSRGSGANVLTF.

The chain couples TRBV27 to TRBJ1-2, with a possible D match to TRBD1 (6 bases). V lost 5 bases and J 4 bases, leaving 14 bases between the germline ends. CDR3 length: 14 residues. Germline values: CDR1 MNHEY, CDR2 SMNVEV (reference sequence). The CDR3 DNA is TGTGCCAGCAGTATCGGGGAGGGGGGCTATGGCTACACCTTC. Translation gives CASSIGEGGYGYTF.

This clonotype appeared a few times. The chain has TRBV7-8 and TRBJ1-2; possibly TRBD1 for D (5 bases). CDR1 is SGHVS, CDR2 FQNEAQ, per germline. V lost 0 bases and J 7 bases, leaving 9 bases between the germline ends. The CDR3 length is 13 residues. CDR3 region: CASSLAGEGGYTF. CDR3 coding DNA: TGTGCCAGCAGCTTAGCAGGGGAGGGTGGCTACACCTTC.

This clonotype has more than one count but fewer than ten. The chain's CDR3 is CATTNIGLQRTEAFF. CDR3 bases: TGTGCCACGACAAATATAGGGCTTCAGAGGACTGAAGCTTTCTTT. V usage is TRBV7-9 and J usage is TRBJ1-1; D is uncertain. Germline CDR1 and CDR2: SEHNR and FQNEAQ (reference sequence). The length of the CDR3 is 15 residues. V lost 10 bases and J 5 bases, leaving 23 bases between the germline ends.

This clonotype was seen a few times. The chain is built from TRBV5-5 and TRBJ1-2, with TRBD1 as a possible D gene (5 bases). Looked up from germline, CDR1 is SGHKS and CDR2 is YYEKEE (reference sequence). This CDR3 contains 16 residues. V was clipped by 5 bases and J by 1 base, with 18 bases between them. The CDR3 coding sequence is TGTGCCAGCAGGAATACGACGGCGGGACTTAACTATGGCTACACCTTC. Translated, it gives CASRNTTAGLNYGYTF.

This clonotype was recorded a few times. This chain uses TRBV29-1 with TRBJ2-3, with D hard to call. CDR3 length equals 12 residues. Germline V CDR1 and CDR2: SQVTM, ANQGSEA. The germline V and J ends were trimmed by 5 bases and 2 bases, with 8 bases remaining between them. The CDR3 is CSVLSNTDTQYF. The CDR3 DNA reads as TGCAGCGTTTTGTCGAACACAGATACGCAGTATTTT.

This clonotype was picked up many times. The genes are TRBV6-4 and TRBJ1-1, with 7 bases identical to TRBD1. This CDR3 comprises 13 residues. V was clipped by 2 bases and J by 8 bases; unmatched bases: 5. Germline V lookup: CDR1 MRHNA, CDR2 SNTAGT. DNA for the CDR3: TGTGCCAGCAGTGACAGGGACAGCAAAGAAGCTTTCTTT. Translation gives CASSDRDSKEAFF.

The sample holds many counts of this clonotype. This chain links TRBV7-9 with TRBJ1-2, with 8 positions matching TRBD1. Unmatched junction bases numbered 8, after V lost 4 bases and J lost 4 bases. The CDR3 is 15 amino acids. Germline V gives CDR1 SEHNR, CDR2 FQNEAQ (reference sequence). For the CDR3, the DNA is TGTGCCAGCAGCTCAACCGGGACAGGAGTCTATGGCTACACCTTC. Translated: CASSSTGTGVYGYTF.

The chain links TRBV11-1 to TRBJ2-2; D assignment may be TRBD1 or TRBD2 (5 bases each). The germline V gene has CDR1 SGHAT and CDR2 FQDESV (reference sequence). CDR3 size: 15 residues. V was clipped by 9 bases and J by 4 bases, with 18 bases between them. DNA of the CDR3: TGTGCCAGTTCCCCGCGAGGGGCGTTCACCGGGGAGCTGTTTTTT. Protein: CASSPRGAFTGELFF.

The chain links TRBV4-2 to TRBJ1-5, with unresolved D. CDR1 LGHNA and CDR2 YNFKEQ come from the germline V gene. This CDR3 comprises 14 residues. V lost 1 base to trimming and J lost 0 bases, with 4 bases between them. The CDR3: CASSQGYSNQPQHF. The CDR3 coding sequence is TGTGCCAGCAGCCAAGGTTATAGCAATCAGCCCCAGCATTTT.

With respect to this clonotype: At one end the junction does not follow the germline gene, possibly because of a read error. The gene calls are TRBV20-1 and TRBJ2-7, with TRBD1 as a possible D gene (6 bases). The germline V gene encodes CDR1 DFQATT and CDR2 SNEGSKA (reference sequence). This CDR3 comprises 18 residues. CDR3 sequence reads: CSASATGTVLPLNYVQYF. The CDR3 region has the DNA TGCAGTGCTAGCGCGACAGGAACCGTCCTTCCCCTGAACTACGTGCAGTACTTC.

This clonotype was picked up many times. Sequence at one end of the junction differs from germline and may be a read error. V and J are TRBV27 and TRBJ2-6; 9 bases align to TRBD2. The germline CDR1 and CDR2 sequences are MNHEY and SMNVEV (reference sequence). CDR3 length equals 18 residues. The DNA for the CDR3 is TGTGCCAGCAGTGTATCTAGCGGGGCCCTCTCTGGGGCCAACGTCCTGACTTTC. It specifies CASSVSSGALSGANVLTF.

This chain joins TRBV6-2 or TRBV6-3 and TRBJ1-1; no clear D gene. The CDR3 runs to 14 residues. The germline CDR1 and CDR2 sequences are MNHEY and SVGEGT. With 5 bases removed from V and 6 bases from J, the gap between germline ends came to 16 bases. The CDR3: CASSTAGGIAEAFF. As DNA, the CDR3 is TGTGCCAGCAGTACCGCAGGCGGAATAGCTGAAGCTTTCTTT.

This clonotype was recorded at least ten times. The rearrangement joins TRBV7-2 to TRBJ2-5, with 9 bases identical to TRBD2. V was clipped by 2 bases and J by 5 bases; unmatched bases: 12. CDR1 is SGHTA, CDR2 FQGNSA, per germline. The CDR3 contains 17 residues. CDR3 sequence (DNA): TGTGCCAGCAGCTTAAATGGGCGGGGGGGCCCGGAGGAGACCCAGTACTTC. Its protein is CASSLNGRGGPEETQYF.

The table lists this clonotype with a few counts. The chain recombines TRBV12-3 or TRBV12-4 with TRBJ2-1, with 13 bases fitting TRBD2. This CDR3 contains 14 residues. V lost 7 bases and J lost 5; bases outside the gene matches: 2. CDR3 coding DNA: TGTGCCAGCACAGGACTAGCGGGGGACAATGAGCAGTTCTTC. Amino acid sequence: CASTGLAGDNEQFF.

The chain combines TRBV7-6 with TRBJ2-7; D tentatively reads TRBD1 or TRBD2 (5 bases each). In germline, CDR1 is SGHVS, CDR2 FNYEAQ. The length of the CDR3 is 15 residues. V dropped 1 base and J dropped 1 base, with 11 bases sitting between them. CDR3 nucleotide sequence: TGTGCCAGCAGCTTAGACGGATGGGGGTCCTACGAGCAGTACTTC. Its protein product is CASSLDGWGSYEQYF.

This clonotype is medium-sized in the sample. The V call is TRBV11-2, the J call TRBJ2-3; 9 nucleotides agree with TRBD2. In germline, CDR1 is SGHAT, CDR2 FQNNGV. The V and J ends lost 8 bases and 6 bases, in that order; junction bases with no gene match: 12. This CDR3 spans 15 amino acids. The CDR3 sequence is CASRRLAAREDTQYF. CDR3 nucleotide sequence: TGTGCCAGCCGAAGACTAGCGGCCCGGGAGGATACGCAGTATTTT.

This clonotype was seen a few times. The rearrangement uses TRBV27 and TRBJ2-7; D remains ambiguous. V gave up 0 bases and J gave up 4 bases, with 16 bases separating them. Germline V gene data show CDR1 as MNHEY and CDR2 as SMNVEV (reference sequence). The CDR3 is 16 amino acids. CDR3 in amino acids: CASSLSTAAAAYEQYF. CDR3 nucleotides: TGTGCCAGCAGTTTATCCACAGCCGCGGCGGCTTACGAGCAGTACTTC.

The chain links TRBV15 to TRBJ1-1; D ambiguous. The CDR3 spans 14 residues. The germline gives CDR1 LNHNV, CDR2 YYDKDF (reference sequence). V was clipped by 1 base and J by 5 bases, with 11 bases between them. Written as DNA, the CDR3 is TGTGCCACCAGCAGAGCTAGGAGTGGGACTGAAGCTTTCTTT. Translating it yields CATSRARSGTEAFF. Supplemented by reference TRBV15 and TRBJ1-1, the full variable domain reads DAMVIQNPRYQVTQFGKPVTLSCSQTLNHNVMYWYQQKSSQAPKLLFHYYDKDFNNEADTPDNFQSRRPNTSFCFLDIRSPGLGDTAMYLCATSRARSGTEAFFGQGTRLTVV.

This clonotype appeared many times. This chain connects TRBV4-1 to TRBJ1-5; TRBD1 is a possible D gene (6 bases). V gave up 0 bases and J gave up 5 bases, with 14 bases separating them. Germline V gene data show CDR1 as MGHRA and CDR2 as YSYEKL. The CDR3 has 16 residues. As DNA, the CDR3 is TGCGCCAGCAGCCAAGATGGTGAGGGGGGGGATCAGCCCCAGCATTTT. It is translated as CASSQDGEGGDQPQHF.

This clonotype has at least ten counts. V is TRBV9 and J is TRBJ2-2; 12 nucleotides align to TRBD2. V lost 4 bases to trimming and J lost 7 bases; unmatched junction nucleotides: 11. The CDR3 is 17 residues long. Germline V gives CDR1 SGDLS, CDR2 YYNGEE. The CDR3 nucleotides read TGTGCCAGCAGCTGGGCTAGCGGGGGGGCCGATGGCGGGGAGCTGTTTTTT. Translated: CASSWASGGADGGELFF.

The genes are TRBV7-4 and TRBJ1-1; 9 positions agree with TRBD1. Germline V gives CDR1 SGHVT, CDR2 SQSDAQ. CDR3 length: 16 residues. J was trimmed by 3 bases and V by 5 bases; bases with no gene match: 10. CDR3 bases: TGTGCCAGCAGCGACCGGGACAGGGAAAGAGACACTGAAGCTTTCTTT. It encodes CASSDRDRERDTEAFF.